Each of the 14 T cell receptor beta chains below was sequenced from the same sample in a study of blood T cells in healthy people across ages. It was with a sample-barcoded 5' primer and a J-beta primer mix that a second PCR of roughly 7 to 12 cycles was run. From the 5' RACE reads, TCRdb called clonotypes with MiXCR, one entry per CDR3 protein. There are fewer than 1,200,000 distinct CDR3 sequences in the sample; about 25% occur only once, and approximately 0.71% lies in the top ten. The sample also formed part of further work on T cells of mothers and their children.

Sequencing input: blood. These receptors all stem from a girl aged 2-10 years in good health.

This clonotype turned up a few times. The V and J genes are TRBV28 and TRBJ2-1; 14 positions match TRBD2. V gave up 5 bases and J gave up 10 bases; unmatched junction bases: 16. The CDR3 is 18 amino acids. In germline, CDR1 is MDHEN, CDR2 SYDVKM. This chain's CDR3 is CASSTGTSGRGWFVEQFF. CDR3 coding DNA: TGTGCCAGCAGTACCGGGACTAGCGGGAGAGGGTGGTTCGTCGAGCAGTTCTTC.

The V call is TRBV15, the J call TRBJ2-5; D is possibly TRBD2 (6 bases). This CDR3 contains 14 residues. CDR1 LNHNV and CDR2 YYDKDF come from the germline V gene (reference sequence). Trimming stripped 0 bases from V and 5 bases from J, with 10 bases between. CDR3 residues: CATSRDYGGETQYF. The CDR3 coding sequence is TGTGCCACCAGCAGAGATTATGGAGGGGAGACCCAGTACTTC.

This clonotype was recorded a few times. The chain employs TRBV15 and TRBJ2-4; D might be TRBD2 (7 bases). Germline-derived CDR1 and CDR2 are LNHNV and YYDKDF (reference sequence). The CDR3 is made up of 16 amino acids. V lost 1 base and J lost 0, with 10 bases in between. The DNA of the CDR3 is TGTGCCACCAGCAGAGGGGAGGGGGGAGCCAAAAACATTCAGTACTTC. Translating gives CATSRGEGGAKNIQYF. The full variable domain, in which reference TRBV15 and TRBJ2-4 provide the parts outside the CDR3, is DAMVIQNPRYQVTQFGKPVTLSCSQTLNHNVMYWYQQKSSQAPKLLFHYYDKDFNNEADTPDNFQSRRPNTSFCFLDIRSPGLGDTAMYLCATSRGEGGAKNIQYFGAGTRLSVL.

Only a few counts were recorded for this clonotype. The chain carries TRBV4-3 and TRBJ1-4; D is possibly TRBD1 (5 bases). The CDR3 runs 16 residues. Trimming removed 1 base at V and 3 bases at J, with 12 bases between. Germline V gene lookup returns CDR1 LGHNA and CDR2 YSLEER. The CDR3 sequence: CASSQGERGSNEKLFF. The CDR3 DNA reads as TGCGCCAGCAGCCAAGGGGAACGGGGGTCTAATGAAAAACTGTTTTTT.

V is TRBV11-2 and J is TRBJ1-2; D remains unclear. The CDR3 runs to 14 residues. Germline CDR1 and CDR2: SGHAT and FQNNGV. Trimming pared 4 bases from V and 3 bases from J, leaving 12 bases between. The CDR3 bases are TGTGCCAGCAGCTGGGCTCTGTCGGACTATGGCTACACCTTC. It encodes CASSWALSDYGYTF.

The chain has TRBV20-1 and TRBJ2-7; 7 bases fit TRBD2. CDR1 and CDR2 (germline): DFQATT, SNEGSKA (reference sequence). The V gene end was trimmed by 3 bases and the J gene end by 4 bases; junction bases not matched to a gene: 12. This CDR3 contains 15 residues. The CDR3 sequence is CSASYLAEALYEQYF. The CDR3 nucleotides are TGCAGTGCTAGTTACCTAGCGGAGGCCCTTTACGAGCAGTACTTC.

This clonotype was found a few times. The chain combines TRBV20-1 with TRBJ2-1; D gene ambiguous. The CDR3 loop spans 12 amino acids. Germline lookup yields CDR1 DFQATT and CDR2 SNEGSKA (reference sequence). The V gene lost 2 bases and the J gene lost 9 bases, with 11 bases spanning the gap. The DNA of the CDR3 is TGCAGTGCTAGAACCCCTCCTGGTGAGCAGTTCTTC. It codes for CSARTPPGEQFF.

Only a few counts were recorded for this clonotype. The chain couples TRBV11-2 to TRBJ2-1; 8 bases align to TRBD2. Gene TRBJ2-7 matches the end of the DNA better, so the J call may be wrong. CDR1 SGHAT and CDR2 FQNNGV come from the germline V gene. The CDR3 spans 14 residues. Here the CDR3 DNA reads TGTGCCAGCAGCCCCGGGGGGGCCAACTACGAGCAGTACTTC. It encodes CASSPGGANYEQYF.

The chain combines TRBV7-3 with TRBJ2-1; perhaps TRBD2 as D (6 bases). This CDR3 comprises 15 residues. Germline-derived CDR1 and CDR2 are SGHTA and FQGTGA. Trimming pared 1 base from V and 6 bases from J, leaving 13 bases between. The CDR3 region is CASSLNGLSGNEQFF. The CDR3, as DNA: TGTGCCAGCAGCTTAAATGGGCTTAGCGGCAATGAGCAGTTCTTC.

The V call is TRBV7-8, the J call TRBJ2-7, with a weak D call TRBD2 (6 bases). The CDR3 is 16 residues long. The V gene lost 1 base and the J gene lost 0 bases, with 13 bases spanning the gap. Germline CDR1 SGHVS, CDR2 FQNEAQ. CDR3 in DNA: TGTGCCAGCAGCTTAGGGGCGTCGACTAGCTCCTACGAGCAGTACTTC. Its translation: CASSLGASTSSYEQYF.

Only one count was recorded for this clonotype. V gene TRBV2 combines with J gene TRBJ2-3; no firm D call. The CDR3 is 14 amino acids. V was clipped by 3 bases and J by 2 bases, with 9 bases between them. Germline V CDR1 and CDR2: SNHLY, FYNNEI. The CDR3 region is CASSEPPNTDTQYF. CDR3 in DNA: TGTGCCAGCAGTGAGCCCCCTAACACAGATACGCAGTATTTT.

V and J are TRBV4-1 and TRBJ2-7; D not resolved. The J call may be faulty, since TRBJ2-5 better matches the DNA end. This CDR3 spans 13 amino acids. Germline V lookup: CDR1 MGHRA, CDR2 YSYEKL. CDR3: CASSRQLRETQYF. The CDR3 DNA reads TGCGCCAGCAGCCGACAATTACGGGAGACCCAGTACTTC.

The V and J genes are TRBV12-3 or TRBV12-4 and TRBJ2-7; D gene uncertain. The CDR3 loop spans 11 amino acids. Trimming pared 5 bases from V and 6 bases from J, leaving 8 bases between. The CDR3 nucleotides are TGTGCCAGCAGTGCCTCTGGCGAGCAGTACTTC. Amino acids: CASSASGEQYF.

The rearrangement uses TRBV10-3 and TRBJ2-2; TRBD1 matches 8 bases. This CDR3 has 15 amino acids. The V gene's germline CDR1 is ENHRY and CDR2 SYGVKD. J was trimmed by 5 bases and V by 2 bases; bases with no gene match: 4. The CDR3 spells CAISEGQGETGELFF. The DNA for the CDR3 is TGTGCCATCAGTGAGGGACAGGGTGAAACCGGGGAGCTGTTTTTT.